This T cell receptor beta chain originates from a study of a mutant IDH1 vaccine in newly diagnosed glioma. As for time point: week 11, during vaccination. Each dose of the vaccine consisted of 300 ug of mutant IDH1 20-mer peptide, with topical imiquimod. With respect to this clone: What it binds is not known.

This CDR3 has 15 amino acids. CDR1 and CDR2 (germline): SGHRS, YFSETQ. Between the trimmed V and J ends, which lost 6 bases and 6 bases, there was a span of 16 bases. The data were produced by immunoSEQ multiplex PCR, yet TCRdb's version contains in-frame clones alone and is incomplete. The sample yields about 64,000 clones, 70% to 85% seen once. V usage is TRBV5-1 and J usage is TRBJ1-6; D might be TRBD1 (5 bases). The TCR was taken from a woman in her 50s with glioma. The sample consisted of PBMCs, taken from a glioma patient whose treatment included an IDH1 peptide vaccine. The CDR3 nucleotides are TGCGCCAGCACCCTCGGGGGGGACGGTAATTCACCCCTCCACTTT. It encodes CASTLGGDGNSPLHF.